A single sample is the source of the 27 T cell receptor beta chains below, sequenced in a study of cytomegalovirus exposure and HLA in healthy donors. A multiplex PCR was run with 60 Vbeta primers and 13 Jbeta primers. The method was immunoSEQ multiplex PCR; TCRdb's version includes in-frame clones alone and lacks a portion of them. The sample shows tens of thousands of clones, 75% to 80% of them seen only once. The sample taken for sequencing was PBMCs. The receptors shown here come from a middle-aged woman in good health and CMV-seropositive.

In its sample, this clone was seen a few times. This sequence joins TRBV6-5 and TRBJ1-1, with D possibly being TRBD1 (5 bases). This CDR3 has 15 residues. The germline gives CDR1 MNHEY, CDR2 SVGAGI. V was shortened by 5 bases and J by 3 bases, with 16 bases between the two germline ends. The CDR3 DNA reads TGTGCCAGCAGTAACCCCCTAGGGGCGCACACTGAAGCTTTCTTT. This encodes CASSNPLGAHTEAFF.

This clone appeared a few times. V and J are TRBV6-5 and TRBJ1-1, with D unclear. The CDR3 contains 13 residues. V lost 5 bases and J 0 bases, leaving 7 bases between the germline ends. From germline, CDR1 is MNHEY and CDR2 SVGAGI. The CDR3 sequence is CASSKEMNTEAFF. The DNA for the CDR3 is TGTGCCAGCAGTAAGGAGATGAACACTGAAGCTTTCTTT.

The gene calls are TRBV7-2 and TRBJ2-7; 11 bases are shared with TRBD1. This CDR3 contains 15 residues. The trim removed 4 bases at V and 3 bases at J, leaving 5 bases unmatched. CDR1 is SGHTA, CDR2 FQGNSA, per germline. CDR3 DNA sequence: TGTGCCAGCAGCTCCCCCGGGACAGGGGGCTACGAGCAGTACTTC. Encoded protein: CASSSPGTGGYEQYF.

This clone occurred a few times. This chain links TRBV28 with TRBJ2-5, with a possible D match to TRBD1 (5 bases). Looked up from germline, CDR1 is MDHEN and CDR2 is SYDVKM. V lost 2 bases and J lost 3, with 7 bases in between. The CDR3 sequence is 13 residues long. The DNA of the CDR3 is TGTGCCAGCAGTTTAGCAGGGAAAGAGACCCAGTACTTC. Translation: CASSLAGKETQYF.

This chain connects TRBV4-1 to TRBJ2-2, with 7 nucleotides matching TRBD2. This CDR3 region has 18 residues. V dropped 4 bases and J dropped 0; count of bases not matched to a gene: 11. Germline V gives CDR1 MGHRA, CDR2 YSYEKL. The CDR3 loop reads CASSLGSYAGANTGELFF. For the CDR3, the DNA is TGCGCCAGCAGCCTCGGATCCTACGCGGGGGCGAACACCGGGGAGCTGTTTTTT.

The CDR3 DNA sequence: TGCGCCAGCAGCCAGTCTACAGGCCCCACTGAGCAGTTCTTC. Protein product: CASSQSTGPTEQFF. The chain couples TRBV4-3 to TRBJ2-1; D possibly corresponds to TRBD1 (5 bases). The ends were cut back, 3 bases at V and 9 bases at J, with 15 bases in the middle. The CDR3 consists of 14 residues. Germline assignment: CDR1 LGHNA and CDR2 YSLEER.

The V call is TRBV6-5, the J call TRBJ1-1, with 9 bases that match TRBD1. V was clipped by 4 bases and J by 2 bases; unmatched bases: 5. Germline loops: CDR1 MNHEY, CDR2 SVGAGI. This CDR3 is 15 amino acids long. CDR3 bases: TGTGCCAGCAGTTTCGGGACAGGGAGAAACACTGAAGCTTTCTTT. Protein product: CASSFGTGRNTEAFF.

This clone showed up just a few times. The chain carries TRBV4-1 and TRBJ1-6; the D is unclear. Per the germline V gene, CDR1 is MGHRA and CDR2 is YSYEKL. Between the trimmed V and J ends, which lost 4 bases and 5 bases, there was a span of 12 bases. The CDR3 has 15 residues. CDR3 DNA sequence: TGCGCCAGCAGCCCATTGGGCCACGATAATTCACCCCTCCACTTT. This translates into CASSPLGHDNSPLHF.

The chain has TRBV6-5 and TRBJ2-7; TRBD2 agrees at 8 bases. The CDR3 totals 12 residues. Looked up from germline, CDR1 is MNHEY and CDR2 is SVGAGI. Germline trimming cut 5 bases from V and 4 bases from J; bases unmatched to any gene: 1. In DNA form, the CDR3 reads TGTGCCAGCAGTCGGGGGGGTTACGAGCAGTACTTC. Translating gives CASSRGGYEQYF.

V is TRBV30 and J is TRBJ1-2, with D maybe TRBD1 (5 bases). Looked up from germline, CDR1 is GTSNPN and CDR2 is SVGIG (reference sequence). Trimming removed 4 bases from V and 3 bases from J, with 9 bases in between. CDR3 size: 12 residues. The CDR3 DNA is TGTGCCTGGATACCGGGGGACTATGGCTACACCTTC. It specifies CAWIPGDYGYTF.

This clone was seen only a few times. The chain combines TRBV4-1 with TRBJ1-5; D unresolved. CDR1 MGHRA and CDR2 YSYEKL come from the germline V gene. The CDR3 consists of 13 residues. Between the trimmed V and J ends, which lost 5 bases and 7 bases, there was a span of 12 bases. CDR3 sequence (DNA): TGCGCCAGCAGCGACGGGGTTTGGCAGCCCCAGCATTTT. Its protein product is CASSDGVWQPQHF.

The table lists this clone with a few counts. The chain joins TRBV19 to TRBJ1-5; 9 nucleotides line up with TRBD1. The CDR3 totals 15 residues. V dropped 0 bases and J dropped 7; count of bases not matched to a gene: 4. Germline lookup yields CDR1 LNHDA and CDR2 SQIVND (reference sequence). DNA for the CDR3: TGTGCCAGTAGTATAGATGACAGGGGGAGGCAGCCCCAGCATTTT. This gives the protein CASSIDDRGRQPQHF.

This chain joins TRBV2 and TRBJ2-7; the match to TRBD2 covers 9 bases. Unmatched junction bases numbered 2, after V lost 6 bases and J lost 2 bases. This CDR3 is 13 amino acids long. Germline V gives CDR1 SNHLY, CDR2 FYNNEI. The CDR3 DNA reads TGTGCCAGCAGGGGCGGGGGGGCCTACGAGCAGTACTTC. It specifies CASRGGGAYEQYF.

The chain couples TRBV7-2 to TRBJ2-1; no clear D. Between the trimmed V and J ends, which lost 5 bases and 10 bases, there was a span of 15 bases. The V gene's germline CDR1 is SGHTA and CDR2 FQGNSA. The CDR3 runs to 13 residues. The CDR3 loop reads CASSVGSMEEQFF. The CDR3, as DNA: TGTGCCAGCAGCGTTGGGTCCATGGAGGAGCAGTTCTTC.

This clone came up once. CDR3 protein: CASSSGGVGQPQHF. The CDR3 region has the DNA TGTGCCAGCAGCTCGGGGGGAGTGGGTCAGCCCCAGCATTTT. The rearrangement joins TRBV7-6 to TRBJ1-5, with a possible D match to TRBD1 (5 bases). In germline, CDR1 is SGHVS, CDR2 FNYEAQ. Trimming took off 4 bases at V and 6 bases at J, with 13 bases between the two ends. The CDR3 extends over 14 amino acids. The full variable domain, with the rest looked up from reference TRBV7-6 and TRBJ1-5, is GAGVSQSPRYKVTKRGQDVALRCDPISGHVSLYWYRQALGQGPEFLTYFNYEAQQDKSGLPNDRFSAERPEGSISTLTIQRTEQRDSAMYRCASSSGGVGQPQHFGDGTRLSIL.

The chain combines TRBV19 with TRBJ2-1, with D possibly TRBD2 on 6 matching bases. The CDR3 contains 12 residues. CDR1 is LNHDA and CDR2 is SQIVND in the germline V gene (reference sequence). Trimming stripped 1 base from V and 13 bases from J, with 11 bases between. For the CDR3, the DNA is TGTGCCAGTAGTATAGGGGTAGCGGTTCAGTTCTTC. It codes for CASSIGVAVQFF. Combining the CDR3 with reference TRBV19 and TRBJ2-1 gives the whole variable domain DGGITQSPKYLFRKEGQNVTLSCEQNLNHDAMYWYRQDPGQGLRLIYYSQIVNDFQKGDIAEGYSVSREKKESFPLTVTSAQKNPTAFYLCASSIGVAVQFFGPGTRLTVL.

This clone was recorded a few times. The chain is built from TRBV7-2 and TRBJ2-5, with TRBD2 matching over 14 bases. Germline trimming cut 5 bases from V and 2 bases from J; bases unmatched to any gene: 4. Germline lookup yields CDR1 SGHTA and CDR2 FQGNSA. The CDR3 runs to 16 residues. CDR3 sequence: CASSTGTSGGQETQYF. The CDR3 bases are TGTGCCAGCAGCACCGGGACTAGCGGGGGTCAAGAGACCCAGTACTTC.

The chain's CDR3 is CASTVVGTTEAFF. In DNA form, the CDR3 reads TGTGCCAGCACCGTAGTGGGGACTACTGAAGCTTTCTTT. The chain carries TRBV7-9 and TRBJ1-1; the D gene is possibly TRBD1 (5 bases). CDR3 length: 13 residues. The germline CDR1 and CDR2 sequences are SEHNR and FQNEAQ (reference sequence). V lost 7 bases and J lost 5, with 14 bases in between. Based on the CDR3 plus reference TRBV7-9 and TRBJ1-1, the full variable domain is DTGVSQNPRHKITKRGQNVTFRCDPISEHNRLYWYRQTLGQGPEFLTYFQNEAQLEKSRLLSDRFSAERPKGSFSTLEIQRTEQGDSAMYLCASTVVGTTEAFFGQGTRLTVV.

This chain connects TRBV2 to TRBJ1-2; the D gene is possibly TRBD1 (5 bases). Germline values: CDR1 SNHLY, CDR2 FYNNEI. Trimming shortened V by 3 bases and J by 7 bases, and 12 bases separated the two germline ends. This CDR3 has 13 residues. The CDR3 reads CASSEVRAGGYTF. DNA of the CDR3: TGTGCCAGCAGTGAGGTCAGGGCTGGTGGCTACACCTTC.

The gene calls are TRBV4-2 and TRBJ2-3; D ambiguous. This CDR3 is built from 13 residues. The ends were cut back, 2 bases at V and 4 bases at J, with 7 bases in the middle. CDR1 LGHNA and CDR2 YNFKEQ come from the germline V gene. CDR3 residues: CASSQRLADTQYF. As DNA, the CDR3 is TGTGCCAGCAGCCAAAGGCTAGCAGATACGCAGTATTTT.

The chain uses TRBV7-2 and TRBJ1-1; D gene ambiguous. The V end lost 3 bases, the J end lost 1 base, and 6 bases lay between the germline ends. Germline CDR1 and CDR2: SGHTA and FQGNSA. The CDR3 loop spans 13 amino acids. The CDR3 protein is CASSFSGNTEAFF. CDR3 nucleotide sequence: TGTGCCAGCAGCTTCAGCGGGAACACTGAAGCTTTCTTT.

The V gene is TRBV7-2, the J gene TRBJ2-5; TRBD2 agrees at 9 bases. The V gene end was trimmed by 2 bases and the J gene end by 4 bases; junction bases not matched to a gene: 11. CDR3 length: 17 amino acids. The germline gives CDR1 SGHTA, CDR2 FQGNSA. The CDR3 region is CASSLKFPAGGLETQYF. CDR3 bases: TGTGCCAGCAGCTTAAAGTTTCCAGCGGGGGGATTAGAGACCCAGTACTTC.

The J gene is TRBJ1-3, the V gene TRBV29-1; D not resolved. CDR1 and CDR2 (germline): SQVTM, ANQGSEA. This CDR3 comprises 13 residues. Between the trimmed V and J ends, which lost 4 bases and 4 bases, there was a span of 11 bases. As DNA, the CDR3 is TGCAGCGTTGGCGGAGTTCGAGGAAACACCATATATTTT. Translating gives CSVGGVRGNTIYF.

The CDR3 sequence: CAWSEGGGDIQYF. CDR3 nucleotide sequence: TGTGCCTGGAGCGAGGGAGGGGGGGACATTCAGTACTTC. The genes are TRBV30 and TRBJ2-4; perhaps TRBD2 as D (7 bases). Per germline, CDR1 GTSNPN and CDR2 SVGIG (reference sequence). V lost 3 bases to trimming and J lost 8 bases, with 14 bases between them. This CDR3 is 13 amino acids long.

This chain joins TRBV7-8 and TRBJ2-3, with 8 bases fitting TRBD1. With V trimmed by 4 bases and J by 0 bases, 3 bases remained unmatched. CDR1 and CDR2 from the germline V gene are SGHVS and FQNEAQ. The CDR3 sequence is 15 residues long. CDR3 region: CASSWWTGSTDTQYF. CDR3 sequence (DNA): TGTGCCAGCAGCTGGTGGACAGGGAGCACAGATACGCAGTATTTT.

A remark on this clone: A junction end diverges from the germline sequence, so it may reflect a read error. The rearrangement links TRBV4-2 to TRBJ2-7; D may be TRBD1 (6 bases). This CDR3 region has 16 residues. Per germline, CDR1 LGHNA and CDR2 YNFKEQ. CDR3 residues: CASRQDGGRGGYEQYF. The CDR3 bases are TGTGCCAGCAGACAAGATGGGGGTAGAGGGGGATACGAGCAGTACTTC.

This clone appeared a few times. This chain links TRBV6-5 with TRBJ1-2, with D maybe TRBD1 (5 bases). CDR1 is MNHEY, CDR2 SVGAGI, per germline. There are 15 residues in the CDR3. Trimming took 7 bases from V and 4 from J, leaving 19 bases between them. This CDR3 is CASTKRGLQSYGYTF. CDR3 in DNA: TGTGCCAGCACCAAAAGGGGTCTCCAGTCCTATGGCTACACCTTC.